Below are 23 T cell receptor beta chains sequenced from a single sample in a study of cytomegalovirus exposure and HLA in healthy donors. The PCR had 60 Vbeta and 13 Jbeta primers. Sequenced by immunoSEQ multiplex PCR; TCRdb stores in-frame clones only, minus some. The sample has 97,000 or so clones, about 81% seen once; the top ten hold roughly 1.5%. The specimen was PBMCs. Receptor source: a man aged 35 to 55 in good health and CMV-seronegative.

Only a few counts were recorded for this clone. The rearrangement links TRBV7-6 to TRBJ2-7; 13 bases are a match to TRBD2. V dropped 1 base and J dropped 0; count of bases not matched to a gene: 6. Germline values: CDR1 SGHVS, CDR2 FNYEAQ. CDR3 length equals 18 residues. For the CDR3, the DNA is TGTGCCAGCAGCTTAGTCACTACTAGCGGGGGGGCCTCCTACGAGCAGTACTTC. Encoded protein: CASSLVTTSGGASYEQYF.

In its sample, this clone was seen a few times. The chain couples TRBV11-2 to TRBJ2-3; possibly TRBD1 for D (5 bases). CDR1 is SGHAT, CDR2 FQNNGV, per germline. CDR3 size: 14 residues. V was clipped by 2 bases and J by 5 bases, with 11 bases between them. The CDR3 region has the DNA TGTGCCAGCAGCTTAACAGGCCGGGTAGATACGCAGTATTTT. The encoded protein is CASSLTGRVDTQYF.

This clone was seen a few times. V is TRBV6-1 and J is TRBJ1-2; D may be TRBD1 (6 bases). The germline V and J ends were trimmed by 3 bases and 7 bases, with 12 bases remaining between them. The germline CDR1 and CDR2 sequences are MNHNS and SASEGT. This CDR3 has 13 amino acids. For the CDR3, the DNA is TGTGCCAGCAGTGATGTACAGGGCGGTGGCTACACCTTC. Protein sequence: CASSDVQGGGYTF.

This rearrangement joins TRBV5-5 to TRBJ2-5; D unresolved. V was trimmed by 4 bases and J by 2 bases, leaving 12 bases between them. The CDR3 loop spans 14 amino acids. Germline CDR1 reads SGHKS; CDR2 reads YYEKEE (reference sequence). The CDR3 DNA reads TGTGCCAGCAGCGGTTCAAGAGATCAAGAGACCCAGTACTTC. Translated, it gives CASSGSRDQETQYF.

The genes are TRBV25-1 and TRBJ1-2, with D maybe TRBD1 (6 bases). The CDR3 extends over 12 amino acids. Between the trimmed V and J ends, which lost 10 bases and 7 bases, there was a span of 16 bases. CDR1 is MGHDK and CDR2 is SYGVNS in the germline V gene. The CDR3 DNA reads TGTGCCACCCACACAGGACAGTGTGGCTACACCTTC. Its protein is CATHTGQCGYTF.

CDR3 in amino acids: CASSVAGVSTEAFF. CDR3 DNA: TGTGCCAGCAGCGTAGCAGGGGTCAGCACTGAAGCTTTCTTT. V usage is TRBV9 and J usage is TRBJ1-1, with D perhaps TRBD1 (6 bases). V gave up 0 bases and J gave up 4 bases, with 10 bases separating them. CDR1 is SGDLS and CDR2 is YYNGEE in the germline V gene. This CDR3 is 14 amino acids long.

The rearrangement links TRBV11-2 to TRBJ2-2; perhaps TRBD2 as D (7 bases). This CDR3 is built from 15 residues. Germline-derived CDR1 and CDR2 are SGHAT and FQNNGV. Trimming removed 8 bases at V and 7 bases at J, with 20 bases between. This CDR3 is CASLTGGGGIGELFF. CDR3 bases: TGTGCCAGCCTGACCGGGGGCGGGGGTATCGGGGAGCTGTTTTTT.

The chain uses TRBV5-1 and TRBJ2-5; 7 bases agree with TRBD2. Germline V CDR1 and CDR2: SGHRS, YFSETQ. Trimming cost V 0 bases and J 1 base; bases outside gene matches: 6. This CDR3 has 16 residues. CDR3 sequence (DNA): TGCGCCAGCAGCTTGGTTGGCGGGGGAACCCAAGAGACCCAGTACTTC. Amino acids: CASSLVGGGTQETQYF.

The rearrangement joins TRBV19 to TRBJ2-2, with 7 bases matching TRBD2. V lost 7 bases to trimming and J lost 7 bases; unmatched junction nucleotides: 9. The CDR3 totals 14 residues. In germline, CDR1 is LNHDA, CDR2 SQIVND (reference sequence). CDR3 residues: CASKTGLEFGELFF. CDR3 in DNA: TGTGCCAGTAAAACCGGACTAGAATTCGGGGAGCTGTTTTTT.

The chain recombines TRBV27 with TRBJ2-1, with 7 bases aligning to TRBD1. There are 11 residues in the CDR3. V shed 6 bases and J 13 bases; nucleotides not matched to a gene: 6. Germline CDR1 MNHEY, CDR2 SMNVEV (reference sequence). CDR3 sequence (DNA): TGTGCCAGCAGCCGGGACAGAATACAGTTCTTC. Its translation is CASSRDRIQFF.

The CDR3 bases are TGTGCCACGTCGGGGGGACTAGCGGCAGGCGGGGAGCTGTTTTTT. It translates to CATSGGLAAGGELFF. V gene TRBV2 combines with J gene TRBJ2-2; 11 bases fit TRBD2. The V and J ends lost 10 bases and 7 bases, in that order; junction bases with no gene match: 11. The length of the CDR3 is 15 residues. CDR1 and CDR2 (germline): SNHLY, FYNNEI. The whole variable domain, remainder taken from reference TRBV2 and TRBJ2-2, is EPEVTQTPSHQVTQMGQEVILRCVPISNHLYFYWYRQILGQKVEFLVSFYNNEISEKSEIFDDQFSVERPDGSNFTLKIRSTKLEDSAMYFCATSGGLAAGGELFFGEGSRLTVL.

The J gene is TRBJ2-2, the V gene TRBV19; the D gene is possibly TRBD1 (6 bases). The CDR3 sequence is 15 residues long. Germline V gene sequence: CDR1 LNHDA, CDR2 SQIVND (reference sequence). The ends were cut back, 5 bases at V and 4 bases at J, with 14 bases in the middle. DNA for the CDR3: TGTGCCAGTAGTCCCATCGCAGGGGCCACCGGGGAGCTGTTTTTT. Its translation is CASSPIAGATGELFF.

The chain combines TRBV2 with TRBJ1-2, with unresolved D. Germline values: CDR1 SNHLY, CDR2 FYNNEI. V was shortened by 6 bases and J by 7 bases, with 6 bases between the two germline ends. The CDR3 is made up of 10 amino acids. DNA for the CDR3: TGTGCCAGCAGGGAGGCTGGCTACACCTTC. Amino acids: CASREAGYTF.

Here the CDR3 reads CAISGLSGTGNTIYF. As DNA, the CDR3 is TGTGCCATCAGTGGGTTGTCAGGGACTGGAAACACCATATATTTT. V gene TRBV10-3 combines with J gene TRBJ1-3; perhaps TRBD1 as D (5 bases). The V and J ends lost 4 bases and 2 bases respectively, with 12 bases between them. Germline CDR1 reads ENHRY; CDR2 reads SYGVKD. This CDR3 region has 15 residues.

The chain recombines TRBV18 with TRBJ2-7, with 9 positions matching TRBD1. The length of the CDR3 is 14 residues. Germline V gene lookup returns CDR1 KGHSH and CDR2 LQKENI. The V gene end was trimmed by 4 bases and the J gene end by 3 bases; junction bases not matched to a gene: 4. CDR3: CASSRRTGDYEQYF. The CDR3 coding sequence is TGTGCCAGCTCACGCCGGACAGGGGACTACGAGCAGTACTTC.

The chain links TRBV6-1 to TRBJ2-3; TRBD2 agrees at 9 bases. Per germline, CDR1 MNHNS and CDR2 SASEGT. J gave up 1 base and V 9 bases, and 8 bases lay outside the gene matches. This CDR3 is built from 15 residues. DNA of the CDR3: TGTGCCAGTGACCGAGCGGGGGGTGGCACAGATACGCAGTATTTT. Translating it yields CASDRAGGGTDTQYF.

This clone showed up just once. V usage is TRBV7-9 and J usage is TRBJ1-4, with a weak D call TRBD1 (6 bases). Trimming shortened V by 3 bases and J by 3 bases, and 23 bases separated the two germline ends. The CDR3 covers 19 residues. Germline-derived CDR1 and CDR2 are SEHNR and FQNEAQ (reference sequence). CDR3 residues: CASSFYYRVSMASNEKLFF. The CDR3, as DNA: TGTGCCAGCAGCTTTTATTACAGGGTATCTATGGCGTCTAATGAAAAACTGTTTTTT.

V gene TRBV5-1 combines with J gene TRBJ2-1, with 14 bases matching TRBD2. The V gene's germline CDR1 is SGHRS and CDR2 YFSETQ. The V segment lost 3 bases and the J segment 6 bases; nucleotides outside the gene matches: 5. The CDR3 runs to 16 residues. For the CDR3, the DNA is TGCGCCAGCAGCTGGACTAGCGGGGGGAGGGGCAATGAGCAGTTCTTC. Its translation: CASSWTSGGRGNEQFF. The whole variable domain, remainder taken from reference TRBV5-1 and TRBJ2-1, is KAGVTQTPRYLIKTRGQQVTLSCSPISGHRSVSWYQQTPGQGLQFLFEYFSETQRNKGNFPGRFSGRQFSNSRSEMNVSTLELGDSALYLCASSWTSGGRGNEQFFGPGTRLTVL.

About this clone itself: One end of the junction fails to match germline, which may point to a read error. This rearrangement joins TRBV4-1 to TRBJ2-3; D is uncertain. The CDR3 contains 11 residues. CDR1 and CDR2 from the germline V gene are MGHRA and YSYEKL. CDR3 coding DNA: TGCGCCAGCAGCCAAGGCCGAACATCTTTTTTT. Translating gives CASSQGRTSFF.

This chain connects TRBV5-1 to TRBJ1-1, with TRBD1 identical over 8 bases. This CDR3 has 15 amino acids. Germline V gene lookup returns CDR1 SGHRS and CDR2 YFSETQ. Trimming cost V 0 bases and J 3 bases; bases outside gene matches: 4. This chain's CDR3 is CASSLDGRGHTEAFF. The CDR3 region has the DNA TGCGCCAGCAGCTTGGATGGCAGGGGGCACACTGAAGCTTTCTTT.

V gene TRBV15 combines with J gene TRBJ2-1; TRBD2 might be the D (7 bases). V was shortened by 8 bases and J by 0 bases, with 11 bases between the two germline ends. Germline CDR1 is LNHNV and CDR2 is YYDKDF (reference sequence). The CDR3 loop spans 14 amino acids. CDR3 sequence (DNA): TGTGCCACCTGGGGGGGGCCCTCCTACAATGAGCAGTTCTTC. The encoded protein is CATWGGPSYNEQFF.

V gene TRBV7-9 combines with J gene TRBJ2-3; the match to TRBD1 covers 8 bases. CDR3 length: 15 residues. CDR1 and CDR2 (germline): SEHNR, FQNEAQ (reference sequence). Losses at the gene ends were 3 bases for V and 3 bases for J; bases not matched to a gene: 5. CDR3 sequence: CASSLTGVGTDTQYF. As DNA, the CDR3 is TGTGCCAGCAGCTTGACAGGGGTGGGTACAGATACGCAGTATTTT.

CDR3 sequence reads: CASSLPTVGLAQETQYF. The CDR3 bases are TGTGCCAGCAGCTTGCCCACCGTTGGACTAGCCCAAGAGACCCAGTACTTC. The chain carries TRBV5-4 and TRBJ2-5; TRBD2 matches 8 bases. Germline CDR1 reads SGHNT; CDR2 reads YYREEE (reference sequence). The V and J ends lost 1 base and 1 base, in that order; junction bases with no gene match: 9. The CDR3 length is 17 residues.